The sequence of this TCR beta chain was determined in a study of early T cells in non-severe SARS-CoV-2 infection. Looking at the study overall: Investigators sequenced bulk RNA drawn from unsorted whole blood, and chains remained unpaired. Regarding the study as a whole: There was a bias toward anti-spike CD8 responses in VDJdb matching, which missed private and CD4 specificities.

Germline V gives CDR1 SGHVS, CDR2 FQNEAQ. With 3 bases removed from V and 5 bases from J, the gap between germline ends came to 13 bases. The CDR3 loop spans 14 amino acids. This clonotype was recorded many times. Its antigen is as yet unknown. Individual cDNA molecules carried attached unique molecular identifiers. TCRdb fed the 5' RACE reads into MiXCR, producing one record per CDR3 protein. Among around 50,000 distinct CDR3 sequences listed, 10% to 15% were seen once. The V gene is TRBV7-8, the J gene TRBJ2-5; D unclear. The source material was whole blood. The TCR originated in an adult who was a healthcare worker with PCR-confirmed SARS-CoV-2 infection or an uninfected control (not recorded which). CDR3 in amino acids: CASSFAAFGETQYF. The CDR3 region has the DNA TGTGCCAGCAGCTTTGCGGCCTTCGGGGAGACCCAGTACTTC.